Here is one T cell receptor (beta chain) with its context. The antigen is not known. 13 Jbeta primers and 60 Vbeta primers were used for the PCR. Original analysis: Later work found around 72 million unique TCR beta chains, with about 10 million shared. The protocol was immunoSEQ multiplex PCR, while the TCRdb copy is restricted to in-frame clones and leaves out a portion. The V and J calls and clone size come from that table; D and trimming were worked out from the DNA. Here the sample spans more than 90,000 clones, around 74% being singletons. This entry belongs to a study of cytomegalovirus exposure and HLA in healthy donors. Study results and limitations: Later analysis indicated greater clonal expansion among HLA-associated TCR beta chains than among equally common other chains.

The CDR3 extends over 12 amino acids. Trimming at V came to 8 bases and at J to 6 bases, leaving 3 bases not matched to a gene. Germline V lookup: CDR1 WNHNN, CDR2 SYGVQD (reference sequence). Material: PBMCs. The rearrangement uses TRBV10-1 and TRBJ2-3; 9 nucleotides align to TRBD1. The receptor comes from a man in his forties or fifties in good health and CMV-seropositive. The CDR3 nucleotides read TGCGCCAGCGGTGGACAGGGGGATACGCAGTATTTT. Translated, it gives CASGGQGDTQYF.